This T cell receptor (beta chain) was sequenced for a study of regulatory T cells in long-lasting Graves disease. As to time point: newly diagnosed GD, antithyroid drugs for less than 3 months. From RNA extracted from PBMCs, the TCR library was made. There are a few counts of this clonotype. Arm-PCR of CDR3 regions and iRepertoire HTBI primers were used to build TCR beta libraries. TCRdb used MiXCR to reprocess the multiplex PCR reads, holding one entry per CDR3 protein. The data hold 550,000 to 650,000 distinct CDR3 sequences, with about 15% observed a single time. CDR1 SGHRS and CDR2 YFSETQ come from the germline V gene. Trimming shortened V by 5 bases and J by 4 bases, and 17 bases separated the two germline ends. The CDR3 loop spans 15 amino acids. These data also featured in a second study, about T cells in Graves' hyperthyroidism and ophthalmopathy.

The material sequenced was peripheral blood mononuclear cells (PBMCs), taken at new diagnosis, from a patient treated with antithyroid drugs. The chain links TRBV5-1 to TRBJ2-3; TRBD1 might be the D (8 bases). The TCR originated in a man aged 18 to 30 with Graves disease. CDR3 sequence: CASRTTGGGADTQYF. The CDR3 region has the DNA TGCGCCAGCAGGACCACAGGGGGGGGCGCAGATACGCAGTATTTT.